This T cell receptor beta chain was obtained from a study of T cells after yellow fever vaccination. Study observations and caveats: It was a small share of clonotypes that appeared in both CD4 and CD8 compartments. The booster response re-showed most primary clones: approximately 97% CD4, over 80% CD8. It was a weaker secondary response, yet one that peaked faster, at day 5 versus 15.

As TCR cDNA was made by 5'RACE template switching, a universal primer site and UMIs were added. From the 5' RACE reads, TCRdb called clonotypes with MiXCR, one entry per CDR3 protein. The sample lists some 110,000 distinct CDR3 sequences; roughly 7.2% were seen once. Germline CDR1 SGHTA, CDR2 FQGNSA. The CDR3 totals 14 residues. This clonotype was seen ten or more times. Antigen: not known. The junction departs from the called germline gene at one end, perhaps through a read error. The input for sequencing was CD4+ T cells sorted from PBMCs, taken more than 35 days after the first yellow fever vaccination. This TCR was recovered from a man between 18 and 35 years old who received the YFV17D yellow fever vaccine. This chain links TRBV7-2 with TRBJ1-5; D gene uncertain. The DNA for the CDR3 is TGTGCCAGCAGCTTCGGTCCTAGCACTCAGCCCCAGCATTTT. Translating it yields CASSFGPSTQPQHF.